Listed below are T cell receptor beta chains from one sample, sequenced in a study of T cell repertoires in ileal Crohn's disease. Data came from immunoSEQ multiplex PCR; TCRdb stores just in-frame clones and leaves some out. The sample contains roughly 13,000 clones, over 80% of which appear only once. The material sequenced was ileal tissue. These receptor sequences come from an adult with Crohn's disease. Both conserved end residues are part of each CDR3. D genes are given only for firm matches. Part of the rows lack a size; the others show once, few, many or a class for expanded clones.

j_gene: TRBJ1-2; len: 13; v_gene: TRBV10-3; abundance: few; d_gene: NA; CDR3aa: CAISESKGIGYTF; CDR3nt: TGTGCCATCAGTGAGTCCAAGGGGATCGGCTACACCTTC
j_gene: TRBJ1-1; len: 15; v_gene: TRBV2; abundance: few; d_gene: NA; CDR3aa: CASSGSRGWEAEAFF; CDR3nt: TGTGCCAGCAGTGGTTCGCGGGGGTGGGAAGCTGAAGCTTTCTTT
j_gene: TRBJ2-2; len: 15; v_gene: TRBV7-9; abundance: NA; d_gene: NA; CDR3aa: CASSFMTGNTGELFF; CDR3nt: TGTGCCAGCAGCTTTATGACAGGGAACACCGGGGAGCTGTTTTTT
j_gene: TRBJ1-1; len: 13; v_gene: TRBV5-1; abundance: NA; d_gene: TRBD1; CDR3aa: CASSPGGNTEAFF; CDR3nt: TGCGCCAGCAGCCCAGGGGGGAACACTGAAGCTTTCTTT
j_gene: TRBJ2-7; len: 14; v_gene: TRBV6-1; abundance: NA; d_gene: TRBD1; CDR3aa: CASSRGGESYEQYF; CDR3nt: TGTGCCAGCTCTAGAGGGGGCGAATCCTACGAGCAGTACTTC
j_gene: TRBJ2-5; len: 16; v_gene: TRBV28; abundance: NA; d_gene: TRBD2; CDR3aa: CASSLNGLAGAETQYF; CDR3nt: TGTGCCAGCAGTTTAAACGGACTAGCGGGAGCGGAGACCCAGTACTTC
j_gene: TRBJ1-1; len: 14; v_gene: TRBV6-5; abundance: NA; d_gene: NA; CDR3aa: CASTNRALNTEAFF; CDR3nt: TGTGCCAGCACAAACAGAGCCCTGAACACTGAAGCTTTCTTT
j_gene: TRBJ1-5; len: 15; v_gene: TRBV5-8; abundance: NA; d_gene: NA; CDR3aa: CASSLYLSSNQPQHF; CDR3nt: TGTGCCAGCAGCTTGTATCTGTCCAGCAATCAGCCCCAGCATTTT
j_gene: TRBJ2-3; len: 14; v_gene: TRBV15; abundance: NA; d_gene: TRBD1; CDR3aa: CATSRETGGDTQYF; CDR3nt: TGTGCCACCAGCAGAGAAACAGGGGGGGATACGCAGTATTTT
j_gene: TRBJ1-2; len: 12; v_gene: TRBV7-9; abundance: NA; d_gene: NA; CDR3aa: CASSQGRAGYTF; CDR3nt: TGTGCCAGCAGTCAGGGGAGAGCTGGCTACACCTTC
j_gene: TRBJ2-3; len: 15; v_gene: TRBV11-2; abundance: NA; d_gene: TRBD1; CDR3aa: CASRPGTGPTDTQYF; CDR3nt: TGTGCCAGCAGGCCCGGGACAGGGCCGACAGATACGCAGTATTTT
j_gene: TRBJ2-1; len: 15; v_gene: TRBV19; abundance: NA; d_gene: TRBD2; CDR3aa: CASSPRTSSYNEQFF; CDR3nt: TGTGCCAGTAGTCCTCGGACTAGTAGCTACAATGAGCAGTTCTTC
j_gene: TRBJ1-2; len: 14; v_gene: TRBV6-1; abundance: NA; d_gene: TRBD1; CDR3aa: CASSGQGSNYGYTF; CDR3nt: TGTGCCAGCAGTGGACAGGGGTCGAACTATGGCTACACCTTC
j_gene: TRBJ2-4; len: 17; v_gene: TRBV30; abundance: once; d_gene: TRBD2; CDR3aa: CAWSERGLAGFGNIQYF; CDR3nt: TGTGCCTGGAGTGAGAGGGGACTAGCGGGATTTGGAAACATTCAGTACTTC
j_gene: TRBJ1-1; len: 15; v_gene: TRBV9; abundance: NA; d_gene: NA; CDR3aa: CASSPRGTMNTEAFF; CDR3nt: TGTGCCAGCAGCCCTAGAGGGACAATGAACACTGAAGCTTTCTTT
j_gene: TRBJ1-4; len: 15; v_gene: TRBV6-5; abundance: NA; d_gene: TRBD1; CDR3aa: CASRPPQGNNEKLFF; CDR3nt: TGTGCCAGCAGACCCCCACAGGGGAACAATGAAAAACTGTTTTTT
j_gene: TRBJ1-1; len: 18; v_gene: TRBV5-6; abundance: NA; d_gene: NA; CDR3aa: CASSLAGLIEGMNTEAFF; CDR3nt: TGTGCCAGCAGCTTGGCCGGTCTTATAGAGGGAATGAACACTGAAGCTTTCTTT
j_gene: TRBJ1-2; len: 16; v_gene: TRBV27; abundance: NA; d_gene: TRBD1; CDR3aa: CASSQGTATPLGGYTF; CDR3nt: TGTGCCAGCAGTCAGGGGACAGCCACCCCTCTAGGTGGCTACACCTTC
j_gene: TRBJ1-3; len: 14; v_gene: TRBV25-1; abundance: NA; d_gene: NA; CDR3aa: CASSEPGNRNTIYF; CDR3nt: TGTGCCAGCAGTGAACCCGGGAATAGAAACACCATATATTTT
j_gene: TRBJ2-5; len: 16; v_gene: TRBV9; abundance: NA; d_gene: TRBD1; CDR3aa: CASSVGRQGVSETQYF; CDR3nt: TGTGCCAGCAGCGTAGGGCGGCAGGGGGTTTCAGAGACCCAGTACTTC
j_gene: TRBJ2-3; len: 15; v_gene: TRBV11-3; abundance: once; d_gene: TRBD1; CDR3aa: CASSLDPGRGNTQYF; CDR3nt: TGTGCCAGCAGCTTAGATCCCGGCAGGGGGAATACGCAGTATTTT
j_gene: TRBJ1-6; len: 14; v_gene: TRBV10-2; abundance: NA; d_gene: TRBD1; CDR3aa: CASSVSDRAGALHF; CDR3nt: TGCGCCAGCAGTGTATCGGACAGGGCAGGAGCCCTCCACTTT